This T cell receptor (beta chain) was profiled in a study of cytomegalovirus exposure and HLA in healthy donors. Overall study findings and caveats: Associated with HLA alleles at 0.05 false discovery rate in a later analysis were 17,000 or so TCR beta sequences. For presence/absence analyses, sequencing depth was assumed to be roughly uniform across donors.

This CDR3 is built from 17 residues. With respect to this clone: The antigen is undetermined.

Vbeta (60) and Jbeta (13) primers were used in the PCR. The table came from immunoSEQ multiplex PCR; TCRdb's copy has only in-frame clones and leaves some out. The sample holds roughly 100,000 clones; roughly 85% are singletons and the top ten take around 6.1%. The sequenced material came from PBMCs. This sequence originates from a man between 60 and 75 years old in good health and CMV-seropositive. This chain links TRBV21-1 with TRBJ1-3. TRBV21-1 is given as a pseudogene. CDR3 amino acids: CASSKPPAANSGNTIYF. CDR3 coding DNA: TGTGCCAGCAGCAAACCGCCGGCAGCGAACTCTGGAAACACCATATATTTT.